The TCR beta chain described here comes from a study of CXCR3-negative and CXCR3-positive naive CD8 T cells. The study's findings and limits: TRBV-TRBJ usage matched between naive CXCR3-negative and CXCR3-positive cells but not between memory cells. Relative to memory CD8+ cells, whose diversity was much lower, both naive subsets had comparably high diversity. No difference in surface CD5 was seen between naive subsets, and TCR strength was inferred from TRB CDR3 properties.

Germline CDR1 is SGHTA and CDR2 is FQGNSA. There are 15 residues in the CDR3. UMI-labeled TRB cDNA libraries were prepared by 5' RACE. TCRdb reprocessed the 5' RACE reads and keeps a single row for each CDR3 protein, giving no DNA. This sample contains 150,000 or so distinct CDR3 sequences. Identification of naive CD8+ T cells rested on CD45RO-CCR7+CD27+CD95- status. On this clonotype: As yet, its antigen is unknown.

V gene TRBV7-2 combines with J gene TRBJ2-1; the TCRdb call, TRBD1, lacks DNA for checking. The specimen was naive CXCR3- CD8+ T cells from blood. Subset given: CD45RO-CCR7+CD27+CD95- naive CD8+ T cells lacking CXCR3 (TNR3-). The receptor was isolated from a human donor in good health. Some clones in this sample may be carry-over from other donors' samples. The CDR3 region is CASSTGTVNYNEQFF.